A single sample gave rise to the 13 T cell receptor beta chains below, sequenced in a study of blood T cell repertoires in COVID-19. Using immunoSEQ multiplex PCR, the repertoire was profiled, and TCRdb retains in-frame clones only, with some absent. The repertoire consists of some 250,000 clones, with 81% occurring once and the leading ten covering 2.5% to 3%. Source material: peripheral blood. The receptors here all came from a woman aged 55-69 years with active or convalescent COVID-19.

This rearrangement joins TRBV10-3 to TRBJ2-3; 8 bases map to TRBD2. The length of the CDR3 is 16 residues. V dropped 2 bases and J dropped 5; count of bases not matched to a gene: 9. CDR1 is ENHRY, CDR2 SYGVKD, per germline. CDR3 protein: CAISEGLASGKDTQYF. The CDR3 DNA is TGTGCCATCAGTGAGGGACTAGCCTCCGGGAAAGATACGCAGTATTTT.

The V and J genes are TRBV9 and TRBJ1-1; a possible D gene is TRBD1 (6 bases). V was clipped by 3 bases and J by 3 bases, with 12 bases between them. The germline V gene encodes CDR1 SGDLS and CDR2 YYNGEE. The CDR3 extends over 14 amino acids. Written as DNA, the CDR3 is TGTGCCAGCAGCGATGGGGGCATGGACACTGAAGCTTTCTTT. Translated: CASSDGGMDTEAFF. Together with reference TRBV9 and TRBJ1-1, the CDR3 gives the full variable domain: DSGVTQTPKHLITATGQRVTLRCSPRSGDLSVYWYQQSLDQGLQFLIQYYNGEERAKGNILERFSAQQFPDLHSELNLSSLELGDSALYFCASSDGGMDTEAFFGQGTRLTVV.

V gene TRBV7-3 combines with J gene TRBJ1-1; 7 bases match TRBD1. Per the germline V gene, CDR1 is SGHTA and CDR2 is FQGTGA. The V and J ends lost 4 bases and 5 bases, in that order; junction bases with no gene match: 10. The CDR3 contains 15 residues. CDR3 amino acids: CASSYRGRGVTEAFF. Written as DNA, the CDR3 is TGTGCCAGCAGCTACAGGGGCAGGGGAGTAACTGAAGCTTTCTTT.

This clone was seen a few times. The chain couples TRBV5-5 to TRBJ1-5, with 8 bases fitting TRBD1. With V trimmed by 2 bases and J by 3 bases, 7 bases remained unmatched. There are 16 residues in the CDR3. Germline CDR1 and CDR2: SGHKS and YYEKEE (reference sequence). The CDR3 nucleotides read TGTGCCAGCAGCTTAAGACAGGGGCTCGACAATCAGCCCCAGCATTTT. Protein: CASSLRQGLDNQPQHF.

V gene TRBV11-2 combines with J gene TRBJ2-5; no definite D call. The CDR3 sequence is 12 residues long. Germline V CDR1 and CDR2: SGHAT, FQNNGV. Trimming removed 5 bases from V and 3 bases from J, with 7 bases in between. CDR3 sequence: CASSRLKETQYF. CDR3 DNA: TGTGCCAGCAGCCGACTGAAAGAGACCCAGTACTTC.

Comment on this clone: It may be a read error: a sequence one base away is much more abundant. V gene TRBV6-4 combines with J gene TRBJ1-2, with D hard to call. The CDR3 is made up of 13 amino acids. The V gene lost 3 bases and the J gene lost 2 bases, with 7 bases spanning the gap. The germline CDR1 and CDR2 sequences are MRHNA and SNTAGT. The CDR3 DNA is TGTGCCAGCAGTGAGGGCCCGAACTATGGCTACACCTTC. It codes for CASSEGPNYGYTF.

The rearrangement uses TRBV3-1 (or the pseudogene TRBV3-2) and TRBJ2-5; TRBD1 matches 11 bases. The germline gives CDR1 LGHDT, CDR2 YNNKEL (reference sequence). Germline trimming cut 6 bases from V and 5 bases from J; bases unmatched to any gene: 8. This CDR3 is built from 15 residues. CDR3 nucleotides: TGTGCCAGCAGGGACTACCGGGACAGGGGGGAGACCCAGTACTTC. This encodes CASRDYRDRGETQYF.

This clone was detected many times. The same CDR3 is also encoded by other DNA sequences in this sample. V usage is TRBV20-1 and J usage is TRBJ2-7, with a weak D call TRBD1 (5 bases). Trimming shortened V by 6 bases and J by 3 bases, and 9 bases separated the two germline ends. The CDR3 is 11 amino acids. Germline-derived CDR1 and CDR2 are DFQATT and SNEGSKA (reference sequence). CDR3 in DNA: TGCAGTGCCCAGGGCTTCTACGAGCAGTACTTC. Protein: CSAQGFYEQYF.

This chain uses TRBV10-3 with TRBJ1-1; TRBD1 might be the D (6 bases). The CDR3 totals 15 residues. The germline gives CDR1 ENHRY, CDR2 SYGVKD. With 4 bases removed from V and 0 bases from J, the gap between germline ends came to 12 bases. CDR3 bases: TGTGCCATCAGTGTTAAGACAGGCCTGAACACTGAAGCTTTCTTT. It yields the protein CAISVKTGLNTEAFF.

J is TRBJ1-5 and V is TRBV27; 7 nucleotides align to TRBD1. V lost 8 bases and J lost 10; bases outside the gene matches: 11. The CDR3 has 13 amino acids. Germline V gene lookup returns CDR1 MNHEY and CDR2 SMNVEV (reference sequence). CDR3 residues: CASRQGGVGPQHF. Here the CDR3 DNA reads TGTGCCAGCCGGCAGGGGGGAGTCGGCCCCCAGCATTTT.

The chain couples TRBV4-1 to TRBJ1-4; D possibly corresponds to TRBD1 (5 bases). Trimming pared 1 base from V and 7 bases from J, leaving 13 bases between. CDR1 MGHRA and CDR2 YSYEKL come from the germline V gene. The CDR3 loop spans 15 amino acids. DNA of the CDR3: TGCGCCAGCAGCCAAGGGGGGGTCCGGGGTGAAAAACTGTTTTTT. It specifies CASSQGGVRGEKLFF.

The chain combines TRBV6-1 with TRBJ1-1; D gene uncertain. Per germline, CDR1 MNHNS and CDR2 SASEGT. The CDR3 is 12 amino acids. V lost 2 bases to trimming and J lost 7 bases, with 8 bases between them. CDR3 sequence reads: CASSERRSEAFF. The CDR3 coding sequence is TGTGCCAGCAGTGAACGGAGGAGTGAAGCTTTCTTT.

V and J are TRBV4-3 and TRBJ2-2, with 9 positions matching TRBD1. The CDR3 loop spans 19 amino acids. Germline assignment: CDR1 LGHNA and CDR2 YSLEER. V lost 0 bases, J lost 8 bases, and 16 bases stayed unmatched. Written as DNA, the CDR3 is TGCGCCAGCAGCCAAGATAGGATAAGCGGGACAGGGCCGTGGGGGGAGCTGTTTTTT. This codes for CASSQDRISGTGPWGELFF.